This entry lists 18 T cell receptor beta chains sequenced from one sample in a study of blood T cell repertoires in COVID-19. Some clones are missing from TCRdb's copy, which holds only in-frame ones; the method was immunoSEQ multiplex PCR. The sample yields under 75,000 clones, 65% to 85% seen once. The sample consisted of peripheral blood. The receptors were gathered from a woman aged 70-85 years with acute or convalescent COVID-19.

The V call is TRBV5-1, the J call TRBJ2-1; D might be TRBD2 (6 bases). The CDR3 sequence is 15 residues long. Germline-derived CDR1 and CDR2 are SGHRS and YFSETQ. V lost 0 bases and J 9 bases, leaving 16 bases between the germline ends. CDR3: CASSLVPPTGGEQFF. The DNA for the CDR3 is TGCGCCAGCAGCTTGGTTCCCCCGACCGGGGGTGAGCAGTTCTTC.

The chain links TRBV5-3 to TRBJ1-4; D not resolved. TRBV5-3 is an open reading frame, and its role is uncertain. Trimming shortened V by 6 bases and J by 8 bases, and 8 bases separated the two germline ends. The CDR3 has 11 amino acids. The CDR3 protein is CARNKREKLFF. The CDR3 nucleotides read TGTGCCAGAAACAAAAGAGAAAAACTGTTTTTT.

The chain carries TRBV19 and TRBJ2-7; TRBD1 aligns across 7 bases. CDR1 and CDR2 (germline): LNHDA, SQIVND (reference sequence). The CDR3 extends over 20 amino acids. V lost 3 bases, J lost 3 bases, and 23 bases stayed unmatched. The CDR3 nucleotides are TGTGCCAGTAGTATCGTGACAGGGTGTACCCCGTTAAGCCCGCGCTACGAGCAGTACTTC. This translates into CASSIVTGCTPLSPRYEQYF.

The count of this clone is one. J is TRBJ1-6 and V is TRBV11-2, with D unresolved. Per the germline V gene, CDR1 is SGHAT and CDR2 is FQNNGV. V was shortened by 6 bases and J by 6 bases, with 12 bases between the two germline ends. The CDR3 length is 14 residues. In DNA form, the CDR3 reads TGTGCCAGCAGACGCGCGCCCGGTAATTCACCCCTCCACTTT. Translation: CASRRAPGNSPLHF. The whole variable domain, remainder taken from reference TRBV11-2 and TRBJ1-6, is EAGVAQSPRYKIIEKRQSVAFWCNPISGHATLYWYQQILGQGPKLLIQFQNNGVVDDSQLPKDRFSAERLKGVDSTLKIQPAKLEDSAVYLCASRRAPGNSPLHFGNGTRLTVT.

The chain recombines TRBV4-1 with TRBJ2-7, with D hard to call. The CDR3 length is 16 residues. Between the trimmed V and J ends, which lost 4 bases and 1 base, there was a span of 17 bases. Germline CDR1 is MGHRA and CDR2 is YSYEKL. CDR3 coding DNA: TGCGCCAGCAGCCGATCCCCAGGTGATCGTTCCTACGAGCAGTACTTC. Protein: CASSRSPGDRSYEQYF.

A few counts support this clone. The chain carries TRBV28 and TRBJ2-7; possibly TRBD2 for D (5 bases). CDR1 is MDHEN and CDR2 is SYDVKM in the germline V gene. CDR3 length equals 14 residues. Trimming pared 5 bases from V and 6 bases from J, leaving 17 bases between. The CDR3 reads CASSLVSGSGEQYF. CDR3 in DNA: TGTGCCAGCAGTCTGGTATCGGGGTCGGGCGAGCAGTACTTC.

Only one count was recorded for this clone. The genes are TRBV6-5 and TRBJ1-5; 9 bases fit TRBD1. From germline, CDR1 is MNHEY and CDR2 SVGAGI. The CDR3 spans 14 residues. J lost 5 bases, V lost 2 bases, and 1 base had no gene match. In DNA, the CDR3 is TGTGCCAGCAGTTACAGGACAGGGGATCAGCCCCAGCATTTT. It specifies CASSYRTGDQPQHF.

The V gene is TRBV12-2, the J gene TRBJ1-5; the table's D call of TRBD1 was not tested on the DNA. TRBV12-2 is labeled a pseudogene. There are 16 residues in the CDR3. The CDR3 sequence: CASRPETGICNQPQHF. The CDR3 region has the DNA TGTGCAAGTCGCCCGGAGACAGGAATATGCAATCAGCCCCAGCATTTT.

This clone occurred once. The chain recombines TRBV5-1 with TRBJ1-2, with 7 positions matching TRBD1. The CDR3 loop spans 15 amino acids. Trimming cost V 0 bases and J 3 bases; bases outside gene matches: 5. Germline V CDR1 and CDR2: SGHRS, YFSETQ. This CDR3 reads CASSLGGGPDYGYTF. The CDR3 nucleotides read TGCGCCAGCAGCTTGGGAGGGGGCCCTGACTATGGCTACACCTTC.

The V gene is TRBV10-1, the J gene TRBJ1-3; 9 positions match TRBD1. The CDR3 consists of 17 residues. CDR1 is WNHNN, CDR2 SYGVQD, per germline (reference sequence). V dropped 9 bases and J dropped 4; count of bases not matched to a gene: 16. The CDR3 DNA reads as TGCGCCAGACCAAACTTGAAACAGGGGGCAGCGGGAAACACCATATATTTT. Protein product: CARPNLKQGAAGNTIYF.

The chain couples TRBV6-4 to TRBJ2-3, with 13 bases matching TRBD2. This CDR3 is 18 amino acids long. Germline CDR1 reads MRHNA; CDR2 reads SNTAGT. V trimming: 8 bases; J trimming: 1 base; junction bases outside the gene matches: 12. The CDR3 nucleotides read TGTGCCAGCGGGACCGGACTAGCGGGGGCCTTCGGCACAGATACGCAGTATTTT. This gives the protein CASGTGLAGAFGTDTQYF.

This clone was detected once. The J gene is TRBJ2-7, the V gene TRBV5-6; possible D gene TRBD2, 5 bases. The CDR3 has 13 amino acids. CDR1 is SGHDT, CDR2 YYEEEE, per germline. V gave up 7 bases and J gave up 4 bases, with 15 bases separating them. The chain's CDR3 is CASSPVRGYEQYF. For the CDR3, the DNA is TGTGCCAGCTCTCCCGTACGGGGTTACGAGCAGTACTTC.

The rearrangement uses TRBV7-8 and TRBJ1-5; D may be TRBD1 (5 bases). Germline-derived CDR1 and CDR2 are SGHVS and FQNEAQ. This CDR3 has 16 amino acids. The V end lost 4 bases, the J end lost 6 bases, and 19 bases lay between the germline ends. CDR3 in amino acids: CASSSIQGGAGQPQHF. The DNA of the CDR3 is TGTGCCAGCAGCTCGATCCAGGGAGGGGCGGGTCAGCCCCAGCATTTT.

This clone was observed a few times. The chain carries TRBV9 and TRBJ2-7; 7 bases align to TRBD1. Germline assignment: CDR1 SGDLS and CDR2 YYNGEE. The CDR3 is 13 residues long. J lost 5 bases, V lost 0 bases, and 2 bases had no gene match. CDR3 region: CASSVGQGDEQYF. CDR3 bases: TGTGCCAGCAGCGTAGGACAGGGAGACGAGCAGTACTTC.

The chain recombines TRBV14 with TRBJ1-6, with no clear D. This CDR3 comprises 15 residues. In germline, CDR1 is SGHDN, CDR2 FVKESK. The V gene lost 3 bases and the J gene lost 1 base, with 7 bases spanning the gap. This CDR3 reads CASSQAGSYNSPLHF. CDR3 nucleotide sequence: TGTGCCAGCAGCCAGGCAGGATCCTATAATTCACCCCTCCACTTT.

This CDR3 is CASSPPLQGQGGLYEQYF. For the CDR3, the DNA is TGTGCCAGCTCACCACCTTTACAGGGACAGGGTGGACTCTACGAGCAGTACTTC. J is TRBJ2-7 and V is TRBV18, with TRBD1 identical over 9 bases. Germline V CDR1 and CDR2: KGHSH, LQKENI. This CDR3 contains 18 residues. The V gene end was trimmed by 0 bases and the J gene end by 3 bases; junction bases not matched to a gene: 12. Full variable domain (rest looked up from reference TRBV18 and TRBJ2-7): NAGVMQNPRHLVRRRGQEARLRCSPMKGHSHVYWYRQLPEEGLKFMVYLQKENIIDESGMPKERFSAEFPKEGPSILRIQQVVRGDSAAYFCASSPPLQGQGGLYEQYFGPGTRLTVT.

The CDR3 is CAISEGGGGYTF. In nucleotides, the CDR3 is TGTGCCATCAGTGAGGGAGGTGGTGGCTACACCTTC. J is TRBJ1-2 and V is TRBV10-3; D not certain. CDR1 and CDR2 from the germline V gene are ENHRY and SYGVKD. The V and J ends lost 2 bases and 7 bases respectively, with 8 bases between them. The CDR3 runs 12 residues.

V is TRBV6-5 and J is TRBJ1-6, with 8 nucleotides matching TRBD1. This CDR3 has 13 amino acids. Per germline, CDR1 MNHEY and CDR2 SVGAGI. V dropped 8 bases and J dropped 10; count of bases not matched to a gene: 7. The CDR3 sequence: CASRQGWGSPLHF. CDR3 sequence (DNA): TGTGCCAGCCGACAGGGGTGGGGATCACCCCTCCACTTT.